The present entry profiles one TCR beta chain with its context. What it binds is not known. This sample is part of a study of beta chain features in type 1 diabetes. As every portion of the isolated RNA was reverse transcribed, the sequencing read expressed TCRB transcripts. TCRdb's copy holds only in-frame clones and misses some; the assay was immunoSEQ multiplex PCR. The sample holds about 160,000 clones, 8% to 9.5% seen once. Study-level results: Across all four CD4+ subsets, people with type 1 diabetes showed modestly shorter TCRB CDR3s. Unsettled here was the matter of whether HLA type influences TCRB rearrangement. Naive, central memory and Treg TCRB repertoires appeared more alike in patients than in healthy donors.

Markers CD45RO/CCR7/CD25/CD127/CD95/CD27 served to sort CD4+ naive, central memory, regulatory and stem cell-like memory cells. The material sequenced was central memory CD4+ T cells from blood. The source is a young woman with type 1 diabetes.

CDR3 sequence: CASSPVGPGEGEQYF. In DNA, the CDR3 is TGTGCCAGCAGCCCAGTCGGGCCGGGAGAAGGCGAGCAGTACTTC. This chain connects TRBV5-4 to TRBJ2-5; possible D gene TRBD2, 6 bases. The last part of the DNA fits TRBJ2-7 better; the J call may be wrong. This CDR3 spans 15 amino acids. The V gene's germline CDR1 is SGHNT and CDR2 YYREEE (reference sequence).